This T cell receptor beta chain was retrieved from a study of vaccination and CD4 T cells after COVID-19 (dated by TCRdb to between 2020 and 2023). Study-wide context: Convalescent patients had a positive SARS-CoV-2 result on nasal swab PCR, and of these patients, nine had mild disease and one had severe disease. Overlapping spike peptide pools from SARS-CoV-2 and from the common cold coronaviruses HCoV-NL63, HCoV-OC43 and HCoV-229E were used as culture stimuli. Post-COVID blood samples were collected from convalescent patients a median of approximately 93 days after diagnosis, with a range of roughly 35 to 180 days. Post-vaccine blood samples were taken a median of roughly 75 days after the second vaccine dose, with a range of about 13 to 250 days. Six males and four females were included in the convalescent cohort, with two Hispanic individuals, seven Caucasians, two Asians and one multiracial person represented. Control cultures used a CEFX viral epitope pool as positive control, an HIV-1 Nef peptide pool as negative control, or no peptide. The spike-specific CD4+ TCR repertoire was compared before and after mRNA vaccination in approximately ten COVID-19 convalescent patients and a few infection-naive healthy vaccine recipients. Participants received two doses of either the Pfizer-BioNTech BNT162b2 vaccine (n=8) or the Moderna mRNA-1273 vaccine (n=2). Overall study outcomes, separate from this receptor: Among convalescent patients, a median about 87% of the SARS-CoV-2-reactive clones seen after vaccination appeared only after vaccination, which suggests priming specific to the vaccine. Relatively few convalescent patients were included in the study, and early timepoints after natural infection were not analyzed. Although the median number of SARS-CoV-2-reactive clonotypes went up from 21 after infection to 38 after vaccination, the increase was not significant. In convalescent patients, nearly all vaccine-specific clones (304 of 307) were found to be mono-reactive for SARS-CoV-2 spike rather than cross-reactive with common cold coronaviruses.

Notes on this clonotype: Its antigen specificity is not known. No base qualities exist here, and no much larger clone lies one base off it.

Receptors were amplified or captured by PCR. TCR sequencing of DNA from cultured CD4+ T cells used the Oncomine TCR Beta short-read assay at the Johns Hopkins FTIC core. Genomic DNA was extracted from the cultured CD4+ T cells with the QIAamp micro DNA kit. Oncomine TCR Beta libraries made from cultured CD4+ T cells were pooled using unique dual indexes and sequenced on an Illumina iSeq 100. In the source study's methods: Non-productive sequences were removed, and CDR3s not starting with C, not ending with F or W, or shorter than 7 amino acids were discarded. The MANAFEST web application was used to identify antigen-specific clonotypes by comparing peptide-stimulated wells against reference wells and other culture wells. For a clone to be called positive, the clone needed an FDR below 0.05, an odds ratio above 5, and a productive frequency above 0.1% in at least two of three replicate wells. Cross-reactive clonotypes were defined as significantly expanded in both SARS-CoV-2 spike wells and at least one common cold coronavirus spike condition. CDR3 homology was assessed with Levenshtein distances (stringdist) and unrooted phylogenetic trees (ape) in R version 3.6.1. Through fastp at Q25 and MiXCR, TCRdb rebuilt clones from the public reads, retaining in-frame beta chains. A single entry per CDR3 protein holds the most common genes and DNA from its merged rows. Clone size and V and J calls follow TCRdb, not the original study. A total of tens of thousands of distinct CDR3 sequences appear in this sample, 70% of them only once. Roughly 9.4% of the sample is in the top ten clones.

In the paper's terms, the treatment or condition label means: roughly 10-day PBMC culture with coronavirus spike peptide pools or control peptides (ViraFEST assay). The ViraFEST assay, used in the study, expanded antigen-specific T cells with peptide pools and then identified the expanded clonotypes through TCR sequencing. The positive SARS-CoV-2 PCR tests of the convalescent patients were dated from March to December 2020, before the Alpha, Beta and Delta variants emerged in the United States. About 2 million PBMCs per well were cultured in IMDM with roughly 5% human AB serum and 8 to 10 IU/ml IL-2, plus 10 ug/ml peptide pools. On days 3 and 7, half of the culture medium was replaced with fresh IL-2-containing medium. After around 11 days of culture, CD4+ T cells were isolated by negative selection using the EasySep CD4+ T cell isolation kit. PBMCs were separated from whole blood using Ficoll-Paque Plus gradient centrifugation and then either used fresh or cryopreserved at -140C. Culture conditions were generally each tested in triplicate wells.

Taken from cysteine to phenylalanine, the CDR3 has 15 residues. The DNA shown is the 45-base CDR3, in frame from base 1. The germline V gene specifies SGDLS as CDR1 and YYNGEE as CDR2. V is pared back by 0 bases and J by 4 bases, with 13 bases lying between the germline termini. The sequenced material came from CD4+ T cells from blood, cultured in vitro. Rearrangement joined TRBV9 to TRBJ2-5; TRBD2 could be the D gene, as 5 bases match. The TCR was taken from a human donor who had recovered from COVID-19. CDR3 reads: CASSVGGSVRETQYF. In nucleotide form, the sequence is TGTGCCAGCAGCGTAGGTGGTAGCGTAAGAGAGACCCAGTACTTC.